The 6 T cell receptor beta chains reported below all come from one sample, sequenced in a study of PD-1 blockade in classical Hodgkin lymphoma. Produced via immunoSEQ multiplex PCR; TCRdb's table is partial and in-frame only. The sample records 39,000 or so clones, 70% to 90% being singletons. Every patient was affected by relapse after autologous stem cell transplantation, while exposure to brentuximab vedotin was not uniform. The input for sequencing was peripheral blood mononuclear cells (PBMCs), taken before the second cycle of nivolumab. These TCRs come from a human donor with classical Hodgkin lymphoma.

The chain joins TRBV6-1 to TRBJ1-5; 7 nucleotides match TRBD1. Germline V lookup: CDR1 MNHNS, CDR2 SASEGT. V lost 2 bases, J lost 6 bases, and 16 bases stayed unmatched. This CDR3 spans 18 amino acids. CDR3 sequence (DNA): TGTGCCAGCAGTGAATACCCGGTAAAGACAGGGTGGAGTCAGCCCCAGCATTTT. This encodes CASSEYPVKTGWSQPQHF.

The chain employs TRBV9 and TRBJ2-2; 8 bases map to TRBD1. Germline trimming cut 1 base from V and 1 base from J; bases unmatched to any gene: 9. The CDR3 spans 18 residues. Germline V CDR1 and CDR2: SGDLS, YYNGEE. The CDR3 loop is CASSVTRTGSLNTGELFF. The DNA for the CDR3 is TGTGCCAGCAGCGTAACCCGGACAGGGAGTCTGAACACCGGGGAGCTGTTTTTT.

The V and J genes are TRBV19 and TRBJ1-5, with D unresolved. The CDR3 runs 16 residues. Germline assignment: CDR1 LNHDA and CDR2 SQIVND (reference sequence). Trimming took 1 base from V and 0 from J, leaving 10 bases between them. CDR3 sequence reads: CASSIVGLVSNQPQHF. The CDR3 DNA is TGTGCCAGTAGTATAGTAGGACTCGTTAGCAATCAGCCCCAGCATTTT.

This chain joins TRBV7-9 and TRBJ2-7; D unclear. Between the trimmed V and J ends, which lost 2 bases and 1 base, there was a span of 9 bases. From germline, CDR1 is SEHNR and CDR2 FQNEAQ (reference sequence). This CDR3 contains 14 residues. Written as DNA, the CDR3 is TGTGCCAGCAGCTTATACGCGACATCCTACGAGCAGTACTTC. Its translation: CASSLYATSYEQYF.

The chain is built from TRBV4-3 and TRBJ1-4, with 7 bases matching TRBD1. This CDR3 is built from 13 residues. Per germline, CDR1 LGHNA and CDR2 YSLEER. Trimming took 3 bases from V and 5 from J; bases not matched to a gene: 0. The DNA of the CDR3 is TGCGCCAGCAGCCAGACAGGGAATGAAAAACTGTTTTTT. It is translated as CASSQTGNEKLFF.

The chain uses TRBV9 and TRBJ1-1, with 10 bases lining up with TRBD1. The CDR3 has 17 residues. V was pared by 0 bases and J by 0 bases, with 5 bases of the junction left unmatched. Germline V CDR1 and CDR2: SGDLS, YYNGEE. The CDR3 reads CASSVGPGQGMNTEAFF. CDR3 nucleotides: TGTGCCAGCAGCGTAGGACCGGGACAGGGGATGAACACTGAAGCTTTCTTT.